A selection of T cell receptor beta chains follows, all from one sample in a study of graft-versus-host responses after intestinal transplantation. Repertoires were generated with immunoSEQ multiplex PCR, while TCRdb's copy carries only in-frame clones and drops some. In the table there are about 88,000 clones, approximately 87% of which are singletons. The antigens for these receptors are not known. The material sequenced was unstimulated CD4+ T cells sorted from spleen or lymph node cells, taken before intestinal transplant. The receptors were gathered from a human donor who received an intestinal transplant. Both conserved end residues are part of each CDR3. D genes are given only for firm matches. A row's size may be missing; if present it is once, few, many or a size class.

V	D	size	J	DNA	CDR3
TRBV5-8	TRBD1	NA	TRBJ2-7	TGTGCCAGCAGCCGGACAGGAGAGTTTTACGAGCAGTACTTC	CASSRTGEFYEQYF
TRBV18	NA	NA	TRBJ2-7	TGTGCCAGCTCGCCTCCGTCAGGGGTTGGGTACGAGCAGTACTTC	CASSPPSGVGYEQYF
TRBV7-9	TRBD1	NA	TRBJ1-1	TGTGCCAGCAGCTTAGTCGGGACAGGGGTAAAGGATGGCGCTGAAGCTTTCTTT	CASSLVGTGVKDGAEAFF
TRBV5-6	NA	few	TRBJ1-2	TGTGCCAGCAGCTCCTTCAGGGGCTATGGCTACACCTTC	CASSSFRGYGYTF
TRBV5-4	NA	NA	TRBJ1-2	TGTGCCAGCAGCTTGGGACAGAACTATGGCCACACCTTC	CASSLGQNYGHTF
TRBV29-1	TRBD1	NA	TRBJ1-1	TGCAGCGGGACAGGGGGAATGAACACTGAAGCTTTCTTT	CSGTGGMNTEAFF
TRBV7-9	NA	NA	TRBJ1-3	TGTGCCAGCAGCGGGGAGGGAAACACCATATATTTT	CASSGEGNTIYF
TRBV7-7	NA	NA	TRBJ2-5	TGTGCTAGCAGCTCACAGAACCAAGAGACCCAGTACTTC	CASSSQNQETQYF
TRBV20-1	NA	NA	TRBJ2-5	TGCAGTGCTGAGGCGCAAGAGACCCAGTACTTC	CSAEAQETQYF
TRBV11-2	NA	NA	TRBJ2-1	TGTGCCAGCAGCCCCGGTTGGGCGGGGTACAATGAGCAGTTCTTC	CASSPGWAGYNEQFF
TRBV6-1	NA	NA	TRBJ1-2	TGTGCCAGCAGTGAAGCGCAGACGCGGGGCTACACCTTC	CASSEAQTRGYTF
TRBV5-7	NA	NA	TRBJ2-2	TGTGCCAGCAGCGTCGGTGGTGGGCTGTTTTTT	CASSVGGGLFF
TRBV7-9	TRBD2	NA	TRBJ2-5	TGTGCCAGCAGCCCCCGAGGGACTAGCGGGGGTGGAGAGACCCAGTACTTC	CASSPRGTSGGGETQYF
TRBV7-2	NA	NA	TRBJ1-1	TGTGCCAGCAGCCCCCCCTGGGCCCCCCGAAGGACTGAAGCTTTCTTT	CASSPPWAPRRTEAFF
TRBV18	TRBD2	NA	TRBJ2-5	TGTGCCAGCTCACCATTCAGCGGGGTCGATGAGACCCAGTACTTC	CASSPFSGVDETQYF
TRBV12-5	NA	NA	TRBJ2-2	TGTGCTAGTAACAGGGTCGAGAACACCGGGGAGCTGTTTTTT	CASNRVENTGELFF
TRBV27	NA	NA	TRBJ2-7	TGTGCCAGCAGTTTTTCCCCCGCGAGCTACGAGCAGTACTTC	CASSFSPASYEQYF
TRBV2	NA	NA	TRBJ1-5	TGTGCCAGCAGGTCCCAGGGAAATCAGCCCCAGCATTTT	CASRSQGNQPQHF
TRBV6-5	NA	NA	TRBJ2-3	TGTGCCAGCAGCCTTACCGGGGGTCGCACAGATACGCAGTATTTT	CASSLTGGRTDTQYF
TRBV5-1	NA	NA	TRBJ2-2	TGCGCCAGCACCTCCTTGAACTTCAGGGAAAACACCGGGGAGCTGTTTTTT	CASTSLNFRENTGELFF
TRBV9	NA	NA	TRBJ1-4	TGTGCCAGCAGCGTATTAGGGGACCGGGGGGAAAAACTGTTTTTT	CASSVLGDRGEKLFF
TRBV7-9	TRBD2	NA	TRBJ2-7	TGTGCCAGCAGCCAGGCGGGGGGGCACGAGCAGTACTTC	CASSQAGGHEQYF
TRBV7-2	NA	NA	TRBJ2-1	TGTGCCAGCAGCGCGAGGGCCGAGCAGTTCTTC	CASSARAEQFF
TRBV10-1	NA	NA	TRBJ2-3	TGCGCCAGCAGTTCCCTGGCTCGGGCAGATACGCAGTATTTT	CASSSLARADTQYF
TRBV19	NA	NA	TRBJ1-1	TGTGCCAGTAGTAACCCCCGGGCGGGCGGGAACACTGAAGCTTTCTTT	CASSNPRAGGNTEAFF
TRBV10-3	NA	NA	TRBJ2-7	TGTGCCATCAGTGAGTCGTCGGACAGCCACGAGCAGTACTTC	CAISESSDSHEQYF
TRBV6-1	NA	NA	TRBJ1-6	TGTGCCAGCAGTGAATACGGACAGACTGGCGTTTCTCCCCTCCACTTT	CASSEYGQTGVSPLHF
TRBV6-1	TRBD1	NA	TRBJ2-5	TGTGCCAGCAGTGAATTTGACCGACAGGGGGCCTTGTACCAAGAGACCCAGTACTTC	CASSEFDRQGALYQETQYF
TRBV19	TRBD2	NA	TRBJ2-4	TGTGCCAGTAGCCCCCCGACTAGCGGGGGGCGGGGCATTCAGTACTTC	CASSPPTSGGRGIQYF
TRBV7-2	TRBD1	NA	TRBJ2-7	TGTGCCAGCAGCCCCCCCGGACAGGGGCAGTACTTC	CASSPPGQGQYF
TRBV5-1	TRBD2	NA	TRBJ2-5	TGCGCCAGCAGTCCCTCCGGGACTAGCGTGGGGGAGACCCAGTACTTC	CASSPSGTSVGETQYF
TRBV4-2	TRBD1	NA	TRBJ1-4	TGTGCCAGCAGCCCCTTAGGGACAGTCTCTAATGAAAAACTGTTTTTT	CASSPLGTVSNEKLFF
TRBV5-1	TRBD1	NA	TRBJ1-6	TGCGCCAGCAGCGGGACAGGAAGCTCCTATAATTCACCCCTCCACTTT	CASSGTGSSYNSPLHF
TRBV5-1	NA	NA	TRBJ1-2	TGCGCCAGCAGCTCCCACGGGGATGACAGGATTTTCTATGGCTACACCTTC	CASSSHGDDRIFYGYTF
TRBV7-2	NA	NA	TRBJ1-5	TGTGCCAGCAGCTTGTTCCGCGGAGATCAGCCCCAGCATTTT	CASSLFRGDQPQHF
TRBV4-1	TRBD2	few	TRBJ2-7	TGCGCCAGCAGCCAAGAGGGGACTAGATCCTACGAGCAGTACTTC	CASSQEGTRSYEQYF
TRBV5-1	TRBD1	NA	TRBJ1-1	TGCGCCAGCAGCTTGAGGGACAGGGGCACTGAAGCTTTCTTT	CASSLRDRGTEAFF
TRBV6-1	NA	NA	TRBJ2-5	TGTGCCAGCAGTGCTCGGGGATTAGAGACCCAGTACTTC	CASSARGLETQYF
TRBV5-1	TRBD2	NA	TRBJ2-7	TGCGCCAGCAGCTCCCTAATGACTAGCGGGGATGACGAGCAGTACTTC	CASSSLMTSGDDEQYF
TRBV6-1	TRBD1	NA	TRBJ1-2	TGTGCCACCACCTATATTGGACAGGCGAACTATGGCTACACCTTC	CATTYIGQANYGYTF
TRBV6-1	NA	NA	TRBJ1-2	TGTGCCAGCAGTGAAGGGCGGATTTATGGCTACACCTTC	CASSEGRIYGYTF
TRBV7-9	TRBD1	NA	TRBJ1-2	TGTGCCAGCAGCTCGACAGGGGCGTTTGTTAACTATGGCTACACCTTC	CASSSTGAFVNYGYTF
TRBV11-2	NA	NA	TRBJ2-1	TGTGCCAGCAGCTTAGGCGGCACCTACAATGAGCAGTTCTTC	CASSLGGTYNEQFF
TRBV9	TRBD2	NA	TRBJ2-3	TGTGCCAGCAGCGCCCAACTAGCGGGGGTGAGAGATACGCAGTATTTT	CASSAQLAGVRDTQYF
TRBV25-1	NA	NA	TRBJ1-2	TGTGCCAGCAGTGTTAGTGTTTACTATGGCTACACCTTC	CASSVSVYYGYTF
TRBV5-1	NA	few	TRBJ2-3	TGCGCCAGCAGCACCACTAGCACAGATACGCAGTATTTT	CASSTTSTDTQYF
TRBV7-9	NA	NA	TRBJ1-2	TGTGCCAGCAACGTGGACAGCCTATACCTGGATGGCTACACCTTC	CASNVDSLYLDGYTF
TRBV11-2	TRBD1	NA	TRBJ2-7	TGTGCCAGCAGCCCCACCGGGACAGGGGGCGTTCGCTACGAGCAGTACTTC	CASSPTGTGGVRYEQYF
TRBV6-1	NA	NA	TRBJ1-3	TGTGCCAGCTTACAGGGATATGGAAACACCATATATTTT	CASLQGYGNTIYF
TRBV10-3	TRBD1	NA	TRBJ1-5	TGTGCCATCCAGACAGGGCCGAATCAGCCCCAGCATTTT	CAIQTGPNQPQHF
TRBV29-1	TRBD1	once	TRBJ2-1	TGCATCCCACAGGGGGACTACAATGAGCAGTTCTTC	CIPQGDYNEQFF
TRBV7-9	TRBD1	NA	TRBJ1-1	TGTGCCAGCAGCTTAGCGCGCAAGGACAGGGCGGTTGAAGCTTTCTTT	CASSLARKDRAVEAFF